These 11 T cell receptor beta chains originate from one sample sequenced in a study of cytomegalovirus exposure and HLA in healthy donors. The PCR was carried out with 60 Vbeta primers and 13 Jbeta primers. Libraries were prepared by immunoSEQ multiplex PCR; TCRdb keeps only in-frame clonotypes and omits some of them. Among under 200,000 clones listed, roughly four fifths were seen once. Sequencing input: PBMCs. The receptors derive from a female donor in good health and CMV-seronegative.

The chain carries TRBV27 and TRBJ2-5; 9 bases agree with TRBD1. J gave up 2 bases and V 8 bases, and 0 bases lay outside the gene matches. The CDR3 has 12 residues. Looked up from germline, CDR1 is MNHEY and CDR2 is SMNVEV (reference sequence). CDR3 residues: CASGTGQETQYF. In nucleotides, the CDR3 is TGTGCCAGCGGGACAGGGCAAGAGACCCAGTACTTC.

This clone was counted a few times. At the DNA level, this CDR3 is encoded by other sequences in the same sample as well. The chain is built from TRBV6-4 and TRBJ2-2, with D tentatively TRBD1 (6 bases). This CDR3 has 13 residues. Germline V gene lookup returns CDR1 MRHNA and CDR2 SNTAGT. The V gene lost 4 bases and the J gene lost 5 bases, with 8 bases spanning the gap. The CDR3 region is CASSVQGTGELFF. CDR3 nucleotides: TGTGCCAGCAGTGTGCAGGGGACCGGGGAGCTGTTTTTT.

This chain connects TRBV7-2 to TRBJ2-7; weak D call: TRBD1 (5 bases). Germline CDR1 SGHTA, CDR2 FQGNSA. The CDR3 has 13 amino acids. Trimming pared 1 base from V and 5 bases from J, leaving 9 bases between. As DNA, the CDR3 is TGTGCCAGCAGCTTAGGGGCAGGGAACGAGCAGTACTTC. Translation gives CASSLGAGNEQYF.

The CDR3: CASSDQTGYSNQPQHF. CDR3 nucleotide sequence: TGTGCCAGCTCAGATCAGACAGGATATAGCAATCAGCCCCAGCATTTT. This chain connects TRBV18 to TRBJ1-5, with TRBD1 as a possible D gene (6 bases). Germline assignment: CDR1 KGHSH and CDR2 LQKENI. The CDR3 runs to 16 residues. V lost 5 bases, J lost 0 bases, and 14 bases lay in between. The full variable domain, with the rest looked up from reference TRBV18 and TRBJ1-5, is NAGVMQNPRHLVRRRGQEARLRCSPMKGHSHVYWYRQLPEEGLKFMVYLQKENIIDESGMPKERFSAEFPKEGPSILRIQQVVRGDSAAYFCASSDQTGYSNQPQHFGDGTRLSIL.

There are a few counts of this clone. The V call is TRBV11-1, the J call TRBJ2-3; TRBD2 agrees at 9 bases. CDR1 is SGHAT, CDR2 FQDESV, per germline (reference sequence). The CDR3 totals 13 residues. V trimming: 8 bases; J trimming: 2 bases; junction bases outside the gene matches: 2. For the CDR3, the DNA is TGTGCCAGCGCTAGCGGGAACACAGATACGCAGTATTTT. This gives the protein CASASGNTDTQYF.

This sequence joins TRBV12-5 and TRBJ2-7; tentative D call: TRBD1 (6 bases). The CDR3 sequence is 15 residues long. V was trimmed by 0 bases and J by 5 bases, leaving 14 bases between them. Germline-derived CDR1 and CDR2 are LGHNT and FRNRAP. Here the CDR3 reads CASGLVGTRPNEQYF. CDR3 nucleotides: TGTGCTAGTGGTTTGGTTGGGACAAGACCCAACGAGCAGTACTTC.

The chain uses TRBV27 and TRBJ2-6; TRBD1 agrees at 8 bases. There are 18 residues in the CDR3. Trimming cost V 3 bases and J 5 bases; bases outside gene matches: 12. The V gene's germline CDR1 is MNHEY and CDR2 SMNVEV (reference sequence). The CDR3 sequence: CASSFRGQELLWANVLTF. The CDR3 region has the DNA TGTGCCAGCAGTTTCAGGGGACAGGAGTTACTCTGGGCCAACGTCCTGACTTTC.

This CDR3 reads CASSQGEFQSSGNTIYF. The CDR3 DNA is TGCGCCAGCAGCCAAGGGGAGTTCCAGAGCTCTGGAAACACCATATATTTT. The chain recombines TRBV4-1 with TRBJ1-3; no firm D call. The CDR3 length is 17 residues. Germline CDR1 MGHRA, CDR2 YSYEKL. V was cut by 1 base and J by 0 bases, with 13 bases left in between.

The gene calls are TRBV6-5 and TRBJ1-5, with TRBD1 matching over 7 bases. With V trimmed by 4 bases and J by 2 bases, 8 bases remained unmatched. From germline, CDR1 is MNHEY and CDR2 SVGAGI. The CDR3 length is 16 residues. The CDR3 DNA sequence: TGTGCCAGCAGTTCACGCCCCAGGGGGGGCAATCAGCCCCAGCATTTT. Translation: CASSSRPRGGNQPQHF.

Written as DNA, the CDR3 is TGCGCCAGCAGTGAGGGGACAAAGGGGGGCAATCAGCCCCAGCATTTT. Amino acid sequence: CASSEGTKGGNQPQHF. The chain is built from TRBV10-2 and TRBJ1-5; weak D call: TRBD1 (6 bases). CDR1 is WSHSY, CDR2 SAAADI, per germline. There are 16 residues in the CDR3. The V end was cut by 2 bases, the J end by 2 bases, with 13 bases between.

The V call is TRBV7-8, the J call TRBJ2-7, with 10 bases aligning to TRBD2. The J segment lost 2 bases and the V segment lost 1 base, leaving 5 bases of the junction unmatched. Germline CDR1 and CDR2: SGHVS and FQNEAQ. CDR3 length: 16 amino acids. DNA of the CDR3: TGTGCCAGCAGCTTAGTAGCTAGCGGGGGCCCCTACGAGCAGTACTTC. Translated: CASSLVASGGPYEQYF.